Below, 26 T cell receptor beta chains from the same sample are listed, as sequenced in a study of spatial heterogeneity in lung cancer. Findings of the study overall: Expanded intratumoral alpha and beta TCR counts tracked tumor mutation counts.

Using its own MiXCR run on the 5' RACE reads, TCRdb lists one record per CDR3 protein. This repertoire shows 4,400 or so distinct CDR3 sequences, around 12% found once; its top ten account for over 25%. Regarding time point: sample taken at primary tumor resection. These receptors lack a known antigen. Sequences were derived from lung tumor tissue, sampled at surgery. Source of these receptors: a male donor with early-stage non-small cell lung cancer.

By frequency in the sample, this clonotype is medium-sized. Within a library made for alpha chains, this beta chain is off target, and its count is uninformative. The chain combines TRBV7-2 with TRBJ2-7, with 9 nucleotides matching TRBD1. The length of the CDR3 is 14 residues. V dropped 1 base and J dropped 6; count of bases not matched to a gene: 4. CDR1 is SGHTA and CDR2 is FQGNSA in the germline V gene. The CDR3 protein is CASSLVDRGGEQYF. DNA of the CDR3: TGTGCCAGCAGCTTAGTCGACAGGGGGGGCGAGCAGTACTTC.

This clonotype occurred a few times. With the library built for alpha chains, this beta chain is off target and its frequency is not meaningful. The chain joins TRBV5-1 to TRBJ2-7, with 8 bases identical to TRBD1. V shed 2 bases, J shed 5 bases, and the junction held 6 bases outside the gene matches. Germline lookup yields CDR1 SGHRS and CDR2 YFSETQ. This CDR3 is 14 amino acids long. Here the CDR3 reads CASSFTDRADEQYF. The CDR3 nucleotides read TGCGCCAGCAGCTTTACGGACAGGGCAGACGAGCAGTACTTC.

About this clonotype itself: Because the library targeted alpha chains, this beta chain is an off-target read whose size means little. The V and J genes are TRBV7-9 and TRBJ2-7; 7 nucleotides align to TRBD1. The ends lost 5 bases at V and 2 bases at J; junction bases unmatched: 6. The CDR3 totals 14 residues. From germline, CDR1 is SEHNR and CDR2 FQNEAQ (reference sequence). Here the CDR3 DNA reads TGTGCCAGCAGCCACCCGGGACAGACCTACGAGCAGTACTTC. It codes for CASSHPGQTYEQYF.

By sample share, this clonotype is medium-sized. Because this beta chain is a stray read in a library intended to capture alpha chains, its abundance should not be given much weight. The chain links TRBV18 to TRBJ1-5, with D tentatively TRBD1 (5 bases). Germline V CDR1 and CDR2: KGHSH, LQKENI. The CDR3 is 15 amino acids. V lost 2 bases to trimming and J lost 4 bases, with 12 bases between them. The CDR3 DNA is TGTGCCAGCTCACCAAGCCAGGGTGCAAATCAGCCCCAGCATTTT. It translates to CASSPSQGANQPQHF. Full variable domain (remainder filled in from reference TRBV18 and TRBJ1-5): NAGVMQNPRHLVRRRGQEARLRCSPMKGHSHVYWYRQLPEEGLKFMVYLQKENIIDESGMPKERFSAEFPKEGPSILRIQQVVRGDSAAYFCASSPSQGANQPQHFGDGTRLSIL.

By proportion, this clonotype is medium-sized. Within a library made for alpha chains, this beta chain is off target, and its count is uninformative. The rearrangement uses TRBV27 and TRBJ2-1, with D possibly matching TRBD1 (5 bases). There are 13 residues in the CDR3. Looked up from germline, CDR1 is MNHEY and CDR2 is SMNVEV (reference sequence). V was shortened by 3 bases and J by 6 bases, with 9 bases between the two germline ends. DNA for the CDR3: TGTGCCAGCAGTTTCGACAGATTCAATGAGCAGTTCTTC. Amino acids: CASSFDRFNEQFF.

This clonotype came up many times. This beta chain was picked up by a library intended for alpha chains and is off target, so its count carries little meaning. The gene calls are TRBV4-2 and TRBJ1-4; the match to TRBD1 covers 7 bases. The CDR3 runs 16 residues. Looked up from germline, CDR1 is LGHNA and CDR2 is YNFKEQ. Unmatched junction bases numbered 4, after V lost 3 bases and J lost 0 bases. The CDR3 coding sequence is TGTGCCAGCAGCCAGCGCGGACAGGCAACTAATGAAAAACTGTTTTTT. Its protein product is CASSQRGQATNEKLFF.

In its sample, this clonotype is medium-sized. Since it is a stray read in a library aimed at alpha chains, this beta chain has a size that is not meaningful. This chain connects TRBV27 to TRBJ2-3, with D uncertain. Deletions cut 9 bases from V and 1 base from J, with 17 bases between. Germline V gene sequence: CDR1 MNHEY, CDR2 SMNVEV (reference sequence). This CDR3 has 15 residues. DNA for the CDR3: TGTGCCAGTTCGTCCGTTACCTTGGGCACAGATACGCAGTATTTT. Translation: CASSSVTLGTDTQYF.

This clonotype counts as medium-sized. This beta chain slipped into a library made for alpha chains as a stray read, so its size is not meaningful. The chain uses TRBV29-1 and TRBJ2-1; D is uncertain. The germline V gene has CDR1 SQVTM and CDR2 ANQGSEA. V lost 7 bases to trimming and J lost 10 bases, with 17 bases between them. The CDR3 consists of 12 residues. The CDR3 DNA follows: TGCAGCGATCGCCAACTCCGTGGGGAGCAGTTCTTC. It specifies CSDRQLRGEQFF.

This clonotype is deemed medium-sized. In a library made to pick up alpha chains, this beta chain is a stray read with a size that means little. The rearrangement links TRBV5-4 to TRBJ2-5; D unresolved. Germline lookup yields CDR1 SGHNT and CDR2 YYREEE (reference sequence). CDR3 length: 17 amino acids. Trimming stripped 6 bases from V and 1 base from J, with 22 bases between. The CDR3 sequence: CASTSPPQSPIQETQYF. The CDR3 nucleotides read TGTGCCAGCACCTCACCCCCTCAGTCACCTATCCAAGAGACCCAGTACTTC.

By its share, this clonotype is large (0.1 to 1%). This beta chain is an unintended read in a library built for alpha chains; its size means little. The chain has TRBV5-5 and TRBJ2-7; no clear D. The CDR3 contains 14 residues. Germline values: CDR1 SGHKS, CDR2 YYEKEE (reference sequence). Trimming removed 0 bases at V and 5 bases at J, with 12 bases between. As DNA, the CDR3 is TGTGCCAGCAGCTTGGAAAGGAGCCCCAACGAGCAGTACTTC. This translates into CASSLERSPNEQYF.

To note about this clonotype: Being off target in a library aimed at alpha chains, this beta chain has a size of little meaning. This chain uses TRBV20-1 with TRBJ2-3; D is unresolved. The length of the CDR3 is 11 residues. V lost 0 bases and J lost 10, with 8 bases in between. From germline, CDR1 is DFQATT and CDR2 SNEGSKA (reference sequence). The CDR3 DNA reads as TGCAGTGCTAGAGATTCGGCGGCGCAGTATTTT. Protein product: CSARDSAAQYF.

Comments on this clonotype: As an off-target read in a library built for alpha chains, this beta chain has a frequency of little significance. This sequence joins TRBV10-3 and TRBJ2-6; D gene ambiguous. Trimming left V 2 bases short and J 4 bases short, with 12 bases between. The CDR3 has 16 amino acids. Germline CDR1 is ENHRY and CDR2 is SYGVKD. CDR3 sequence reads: CAISETGRTGANVLTF. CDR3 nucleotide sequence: TGTGCCATCAGTGAGACTGGACGAACCGGGGCCAACGTCCTGACTTTC.

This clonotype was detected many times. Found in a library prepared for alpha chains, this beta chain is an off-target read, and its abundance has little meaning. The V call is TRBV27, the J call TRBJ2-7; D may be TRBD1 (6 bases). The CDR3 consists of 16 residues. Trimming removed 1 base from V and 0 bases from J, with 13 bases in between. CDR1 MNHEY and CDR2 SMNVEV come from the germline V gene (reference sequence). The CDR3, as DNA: TGTGCCAGCAGTTTATTTTCAGGGGTAAACTCCTACGAGCAGTACTTC. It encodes CASSLFSGVNSYEQYF.

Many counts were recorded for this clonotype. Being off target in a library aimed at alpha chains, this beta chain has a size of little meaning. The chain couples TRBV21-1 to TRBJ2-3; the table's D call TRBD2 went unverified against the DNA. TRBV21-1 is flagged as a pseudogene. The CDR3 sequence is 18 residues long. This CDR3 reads CASSVYDGAGRATDTQYF. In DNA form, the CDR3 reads TGTGCCAGCAGTGTTTATGATGGGGCGGGTAGGGCGACAGATACGCAGTATTTT.

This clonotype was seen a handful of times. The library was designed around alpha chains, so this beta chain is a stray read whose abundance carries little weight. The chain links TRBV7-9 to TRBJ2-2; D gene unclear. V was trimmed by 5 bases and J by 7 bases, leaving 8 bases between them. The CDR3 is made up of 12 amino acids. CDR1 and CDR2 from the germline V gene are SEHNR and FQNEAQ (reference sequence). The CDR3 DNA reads TGTGCCAGCAGCGCAAACGGCGGGGAGCTGTTTTTT. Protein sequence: CASSANGGELFF.

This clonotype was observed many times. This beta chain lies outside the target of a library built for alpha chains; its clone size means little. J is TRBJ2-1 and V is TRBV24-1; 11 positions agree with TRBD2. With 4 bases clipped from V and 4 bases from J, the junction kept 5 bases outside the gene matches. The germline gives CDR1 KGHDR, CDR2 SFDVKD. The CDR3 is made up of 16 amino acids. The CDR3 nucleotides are TGTGCCACCAGTGACTCCCTAGCGGGAGGTTACAATGAGCAGTTCTTC. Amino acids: CATSDSLAGGYNEQFF.

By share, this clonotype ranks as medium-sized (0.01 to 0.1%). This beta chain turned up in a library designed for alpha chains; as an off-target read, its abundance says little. For the CDR3, the DNA is TGTGCCATCGGAGGGGAGACCCAGTACTTC. It yields the protein CAIGGETQYF. The rearrangement joins TRBV10-3 to TRBJ2-5; possible D gene TRBD2, 6 bases. The V end lost 8 bases, the J end lost 5 bases, and 6 bases lay between the germline ends. Germline V lookup: CDR1 ENHRY, CDR2 SYGVKD. The CDR3 sequence is 10 residues long.

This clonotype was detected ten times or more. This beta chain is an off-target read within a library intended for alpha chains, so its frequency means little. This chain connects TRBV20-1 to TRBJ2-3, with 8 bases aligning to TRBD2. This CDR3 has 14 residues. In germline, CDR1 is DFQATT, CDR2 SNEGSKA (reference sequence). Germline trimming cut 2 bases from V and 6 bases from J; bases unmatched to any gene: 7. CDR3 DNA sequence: TGCAGTGCTAGACCGGGGGGGGGCCACGATACGCAGTATTTT. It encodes CSARPGGGHDTQYF.

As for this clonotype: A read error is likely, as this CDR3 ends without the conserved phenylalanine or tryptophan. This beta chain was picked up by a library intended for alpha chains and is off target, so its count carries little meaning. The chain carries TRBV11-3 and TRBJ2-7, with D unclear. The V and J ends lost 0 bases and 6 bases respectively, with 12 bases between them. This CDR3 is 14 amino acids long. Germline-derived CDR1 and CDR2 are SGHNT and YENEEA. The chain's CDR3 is CASSLDLAKSEQYI. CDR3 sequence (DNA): TGTGCCAGCAGCTTAGATCTTGCGAAGTCCGAGCAGTACATC.

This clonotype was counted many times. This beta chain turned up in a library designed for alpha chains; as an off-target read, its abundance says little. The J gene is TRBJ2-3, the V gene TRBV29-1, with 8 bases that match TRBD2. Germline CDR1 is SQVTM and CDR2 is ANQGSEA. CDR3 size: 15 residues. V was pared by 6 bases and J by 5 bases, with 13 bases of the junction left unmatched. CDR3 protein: CSVPNRGLGIDTQYF. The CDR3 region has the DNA TGCAGCGTCCCTAACCGGGGACTAGGGATAGATACGCAGTATTTT.

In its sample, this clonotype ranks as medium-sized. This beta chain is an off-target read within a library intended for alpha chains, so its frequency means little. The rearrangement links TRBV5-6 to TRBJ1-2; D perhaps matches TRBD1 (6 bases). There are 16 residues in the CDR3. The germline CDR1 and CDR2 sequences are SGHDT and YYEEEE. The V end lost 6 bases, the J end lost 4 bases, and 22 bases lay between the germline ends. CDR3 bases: TGTGCCAGCACTCAGAGGGGGACATCGGAGGTCTATGGCTACACCTTC. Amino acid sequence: CASTQRGTSEVYGYTF.

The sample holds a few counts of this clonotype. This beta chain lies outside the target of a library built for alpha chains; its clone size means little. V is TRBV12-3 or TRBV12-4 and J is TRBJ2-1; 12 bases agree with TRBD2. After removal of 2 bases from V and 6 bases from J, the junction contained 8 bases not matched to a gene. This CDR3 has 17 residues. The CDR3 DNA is TGTGCCAGCAGTTTATGGCTAGCGGGAGGGTTTTTCAATGAGCAGTTCTTC. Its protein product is CASSLWLAGGFFNEQFF.

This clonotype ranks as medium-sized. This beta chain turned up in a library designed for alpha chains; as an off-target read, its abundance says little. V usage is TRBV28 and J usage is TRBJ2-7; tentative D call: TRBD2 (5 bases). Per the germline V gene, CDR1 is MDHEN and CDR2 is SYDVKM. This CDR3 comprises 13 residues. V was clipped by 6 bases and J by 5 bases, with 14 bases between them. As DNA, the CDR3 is TGTGCCAGCAGGGGGAGTTTGGTCCACGAGCAGTACTTC. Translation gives CASRGSLVHEQYF.

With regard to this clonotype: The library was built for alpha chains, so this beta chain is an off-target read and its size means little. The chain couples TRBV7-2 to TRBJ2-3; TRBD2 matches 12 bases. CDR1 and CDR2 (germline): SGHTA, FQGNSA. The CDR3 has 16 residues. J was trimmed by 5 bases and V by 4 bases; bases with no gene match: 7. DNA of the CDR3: TGTGCCAGCAGCTCCCGACTAGCGGGAGATCGAGATACGCAGTATTTT. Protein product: CASSSRLAGDRDTQYF.

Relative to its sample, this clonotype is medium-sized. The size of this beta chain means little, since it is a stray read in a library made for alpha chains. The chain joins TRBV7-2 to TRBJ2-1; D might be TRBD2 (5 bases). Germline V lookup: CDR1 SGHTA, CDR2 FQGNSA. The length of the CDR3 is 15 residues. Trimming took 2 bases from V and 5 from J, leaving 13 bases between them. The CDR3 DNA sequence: TGTGCCAGCAGCTTATCCGGAGGAGGAAACAATGAGCAGTTCTTC. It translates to CASSLSGGGNNEQFF.

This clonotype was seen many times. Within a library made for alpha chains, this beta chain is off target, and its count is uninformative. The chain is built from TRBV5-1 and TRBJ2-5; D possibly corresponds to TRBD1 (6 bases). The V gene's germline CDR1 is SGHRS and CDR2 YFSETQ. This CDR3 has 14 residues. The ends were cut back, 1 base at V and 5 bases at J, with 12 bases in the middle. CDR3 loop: CASSLSGGEETQYF. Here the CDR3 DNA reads TGCGCCAGCAGCTTGAGTGGGGGCGAGGAGACCCAGTACTTC. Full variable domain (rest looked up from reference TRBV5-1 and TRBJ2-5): KAGVTQTPRYLIKTRGQQVTLSCSPISGHRSVSWYQQTPGQGLQFLFEYFSETQRNKGNFPGRFSGRQFSNSRSEMNVSTLELGDSALYLCASSLSGGEETQYFGPGTRLLVL.